This T cell receptor beta chain is drawn from a study of control samples from healthy donors and cancer patients. The repertoire was sequenced with immunoSEQ multiplex PCR; TCRdb's copy has only in-frame clones and lacks some. The sample has about 86,000 clones, roughly nine tenths seen once. V was cut by 1 base and J by 1 base, with 10 bases left in between. The CDR3 is made up of 15 amino acids. Germline loops: CDR1 LGHDT, CDR2 YNNKEL (reference sequence). This clonotype originated in a woman in her forties or fifties with colorectal cancer. The rearrangement joins TRBV3-1 (or the pseudogene TRBV3-2) to TRBJ2-5; TRBD2 is a possible D gene (5 bases). Material: PBMCs. The CDR3 sequence: CASSQVSSPQETQYF. The CDR3 nucleotides read TGTGCCAGCAGCCAAGTATCTAGCCCCCAAGAGACCCAGTACTTC.